This TCR beta chain derives from a study of OX40 agonist ivuxolimab in advanced cancers. Findings of the study overall: There was clonal expansion of CD4+ and CD8+ blood T cells by week 6 at 0.1 to 3.0 mg/kg. Expansion of clones was among the lowest in partial responders at 0.1-3.0 mg/kg. What antigens the expanded peripheral T cells recognized was never established.

Generated by immunoSEQ multiplex PCR, the TCRdb table keeps only in-frame clones and is missing some. The repertoire holds tens of thousands of clones, with around 87% as singletons. The sampling schedule covered blood at baseline, cycle 4 day 1, and cycle 7 day 1. About this clone: The antigen is not known.

Sequencing used CD4+ or CD8+ T cells sorted from blood, obtained in a trial of the OX40 agonist ivuxolimab. This sequence was found in an adult with an advanced solid tumor such as melanoma, head and neck, liver or kidney cancer.

CDR3 amino acids: CASSEEGSYNSPLHF. As DNA, the CDR3 is TGTGCCAGCAGTGAAGAGGGTTCCTATAATTCACCCCTCCACTTT. The gene calls are TRBV6-1 and TRBJ1-6; D is undetermined. The CDR3 is made up of 15 amino acids. Trimming pared 1 base from V and 1 base from J, leaving 5 bases between. The germline V gene has CDR1 MNHNS and CDR2 SASEGT.